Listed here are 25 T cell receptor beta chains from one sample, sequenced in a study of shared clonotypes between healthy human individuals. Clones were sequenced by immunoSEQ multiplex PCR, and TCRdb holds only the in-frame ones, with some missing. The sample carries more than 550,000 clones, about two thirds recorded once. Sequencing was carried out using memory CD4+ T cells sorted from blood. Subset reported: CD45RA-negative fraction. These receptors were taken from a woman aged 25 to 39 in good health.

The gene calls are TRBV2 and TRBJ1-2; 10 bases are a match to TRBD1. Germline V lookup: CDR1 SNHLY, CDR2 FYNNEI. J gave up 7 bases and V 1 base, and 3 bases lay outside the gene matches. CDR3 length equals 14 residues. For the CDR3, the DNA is TGTGCCAGCAGTGAAGAGACAGGGGGCAGTGGCTACACCTTC. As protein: CASSEETGGSGYTF.

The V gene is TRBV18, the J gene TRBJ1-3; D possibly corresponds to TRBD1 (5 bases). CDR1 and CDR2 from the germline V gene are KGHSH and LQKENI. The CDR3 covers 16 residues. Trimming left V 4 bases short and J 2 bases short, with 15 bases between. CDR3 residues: CASSQQGDRAGNTIYF. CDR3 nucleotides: TGTGCCAGCTCACAGCAGGGAGACCGGGCTGGAAACACCATATATTTT.

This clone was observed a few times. For the CDR3, the DNA is TGTGCCAGCAGCCAAGATGTTGGTAGCGGGAGCAATGAGCAGTTCTTC. Translating it yields CASSQDVGSGSNEQFF. This chain joins TRBV14 and TRBJ2-1, with 9 bases identical to TRBD2. From germline, CDR1 is SGHDN and CDR2 FVKESK. V lost 0 bases, J lost 6 bases, and 6 bases stayed unmatched. The CDR3 sequence is 16 residues long. The full variable domain, with the rest looked up from reference TRBV14 and TRBJ2-1, is EAGVTQFPSHSVIEKGQTVTLRCDPISGHDNLYWYRRVMGKEIKFLLHFVKESKQDESGMPNNRFLAERTGGTYSTLKVQPAELEDSGVYFCASSQDVGSGSNEQFFGPGTRLTVL.

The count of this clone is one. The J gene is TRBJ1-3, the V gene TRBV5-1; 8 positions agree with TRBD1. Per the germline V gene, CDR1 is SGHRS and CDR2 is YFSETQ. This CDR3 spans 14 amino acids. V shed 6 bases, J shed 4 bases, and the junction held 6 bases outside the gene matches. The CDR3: CASTQGARGNTIYF. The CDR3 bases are TGCGCCAGCACCCAGGGGGCGCGGGGAAACACCATATATTTT.

The CDR3, as DNA: TGTGCCAGCAGTGAAAGGATGGCAGCTAGCACAGATACGCAGTATTTT. As protein: CASSERMAASTDTQYF. The chain combines TRBV2 with TRBJ2-3; D is unclear. The V gene's germline CDR1 is SNHLY and CDR2 FYNNEI. The CDR3 runs 16 residues. Trimming took off 2 bases at V and 0 bases at J, with 12 bases between the two ends.

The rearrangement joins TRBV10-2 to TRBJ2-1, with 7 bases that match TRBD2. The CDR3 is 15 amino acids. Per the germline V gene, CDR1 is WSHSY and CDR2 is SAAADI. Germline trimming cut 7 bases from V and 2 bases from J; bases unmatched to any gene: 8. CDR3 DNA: TGCGCCAGCAATGGTCTAGCGGCCACCTACAATGAGCAGTTCTTC. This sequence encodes CASNGLAATYNEQFF.

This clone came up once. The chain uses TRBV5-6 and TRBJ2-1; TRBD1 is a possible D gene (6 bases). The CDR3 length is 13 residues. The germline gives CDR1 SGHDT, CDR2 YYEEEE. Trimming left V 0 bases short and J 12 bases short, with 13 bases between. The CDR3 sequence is CASSLEFGGWQFF. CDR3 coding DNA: TGTGCCAGCAGCTTGGAGTTTGGGGGCTGGCAGTTCTTC.

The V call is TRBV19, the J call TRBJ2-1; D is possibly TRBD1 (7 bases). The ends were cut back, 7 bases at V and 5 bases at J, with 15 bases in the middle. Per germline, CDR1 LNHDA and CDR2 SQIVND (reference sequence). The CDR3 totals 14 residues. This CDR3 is CASKGGGFNNEQFF. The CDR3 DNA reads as TGTGCCAGTAAAGGAGGGGGCTTTAACAATGAGCAGTTCTTC.

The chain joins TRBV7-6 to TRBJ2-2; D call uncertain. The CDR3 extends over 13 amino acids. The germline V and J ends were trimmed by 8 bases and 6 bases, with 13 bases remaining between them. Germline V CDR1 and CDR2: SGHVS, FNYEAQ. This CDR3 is CASGPVLAGELFF. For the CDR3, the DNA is TGTGCCAGCGGGCCAGTATTAGCCGGGGAGCTGTTTTTT.

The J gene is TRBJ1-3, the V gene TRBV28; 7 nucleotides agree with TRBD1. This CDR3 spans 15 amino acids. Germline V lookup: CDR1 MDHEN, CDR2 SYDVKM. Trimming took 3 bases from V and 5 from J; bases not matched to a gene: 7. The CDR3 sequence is CASSLIEQGRNTIYF. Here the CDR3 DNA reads TGTGCCAGCAGTTTGATCGAACAGGGGAGAAACACCATATATTTT.

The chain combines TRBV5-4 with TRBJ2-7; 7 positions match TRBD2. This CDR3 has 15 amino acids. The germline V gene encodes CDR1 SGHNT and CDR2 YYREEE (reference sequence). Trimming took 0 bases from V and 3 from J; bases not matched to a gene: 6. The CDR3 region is CASSLVAGVGYEQYF. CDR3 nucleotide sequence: TGTGCCAGCAGCTTGGTGGCGGGAGTTGGCTACGAGCAGTACTTC.

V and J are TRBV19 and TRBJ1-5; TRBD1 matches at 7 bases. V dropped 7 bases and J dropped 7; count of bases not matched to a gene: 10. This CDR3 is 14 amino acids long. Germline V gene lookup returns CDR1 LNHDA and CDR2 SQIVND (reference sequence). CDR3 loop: CASNEQGRMQPQHF. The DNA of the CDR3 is TGTGCCAGTAACGAACAGGGGAGAATGCAGCCCCAGCATTTT.

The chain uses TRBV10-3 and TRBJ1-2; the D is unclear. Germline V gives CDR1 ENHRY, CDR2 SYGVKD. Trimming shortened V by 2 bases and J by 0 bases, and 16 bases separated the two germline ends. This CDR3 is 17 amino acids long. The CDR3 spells CAISEKSSEISNYGYTF. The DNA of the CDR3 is TGTGCCATCAGTGAGAAGTCGTCAGAGATCTCTAACTATGGCTACACCTTC.

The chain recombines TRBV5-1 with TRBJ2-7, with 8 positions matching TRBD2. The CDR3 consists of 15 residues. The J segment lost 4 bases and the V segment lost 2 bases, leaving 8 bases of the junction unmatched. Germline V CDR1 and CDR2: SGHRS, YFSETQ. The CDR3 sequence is CASSLTSGAYYEQYF. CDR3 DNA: TGCGCCAGCAGCTTAACTAGCGGAGCATATTACGAGCAGTACTTC.

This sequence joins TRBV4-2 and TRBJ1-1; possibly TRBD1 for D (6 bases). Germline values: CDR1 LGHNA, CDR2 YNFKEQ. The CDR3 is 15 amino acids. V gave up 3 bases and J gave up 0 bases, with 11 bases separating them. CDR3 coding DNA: TGTGCCAGCAGCCACCTGACAGGCGTGAACACTGAAGCTTTCTTT. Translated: CASSHLTGVNTEAFF.

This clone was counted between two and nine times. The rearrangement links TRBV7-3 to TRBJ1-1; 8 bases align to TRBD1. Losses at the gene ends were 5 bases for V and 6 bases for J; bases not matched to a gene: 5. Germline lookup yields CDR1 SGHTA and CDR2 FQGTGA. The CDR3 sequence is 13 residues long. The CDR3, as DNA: TGTGCCAGCAGCACAACAGGGGGGGCTGAAGCTTTCTTT. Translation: CASSTTGGAEAFF.

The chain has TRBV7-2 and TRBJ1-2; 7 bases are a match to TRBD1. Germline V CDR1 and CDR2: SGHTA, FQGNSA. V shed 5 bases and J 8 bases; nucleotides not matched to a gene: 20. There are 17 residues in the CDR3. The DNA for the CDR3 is TGTGCCAGCAGCCCCCAACCCGCAACGACAGGGAGAGACGGCTACACCTTC. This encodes CASSPQPATTGRDGYTF. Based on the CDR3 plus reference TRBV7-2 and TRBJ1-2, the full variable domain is GAGVSQSPSNKVTEKGKDVELRCDPISGHTALYWYRQSLGQGLEFLIYFQGNSAPDKSGLPSDRFSAERTGGSVSTLTIQRTQQEDSAVYLCASSPQPATTGRDGYTFGSGTRLTVV.

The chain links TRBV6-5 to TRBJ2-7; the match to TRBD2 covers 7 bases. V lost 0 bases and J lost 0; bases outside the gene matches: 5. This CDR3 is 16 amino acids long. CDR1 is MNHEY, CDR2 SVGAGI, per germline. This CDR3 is CASSYSFLAASYEQYF. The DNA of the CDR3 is TGTGCCAGCAGTTACTCGTTTCTAGCGGCCTCCTACGAGCAGTACTTC.

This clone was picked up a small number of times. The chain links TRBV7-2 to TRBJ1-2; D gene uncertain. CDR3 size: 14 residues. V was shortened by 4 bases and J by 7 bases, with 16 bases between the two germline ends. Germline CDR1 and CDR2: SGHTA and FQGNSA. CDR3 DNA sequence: TGTGCCAGCAGCTACACGGACGGAGCCTTTGGCTACACCTTC. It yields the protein CASSYTDGAFGYTF.

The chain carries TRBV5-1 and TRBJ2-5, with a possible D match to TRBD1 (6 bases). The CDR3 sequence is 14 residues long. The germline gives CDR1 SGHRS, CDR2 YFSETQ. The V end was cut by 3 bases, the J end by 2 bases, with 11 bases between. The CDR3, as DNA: TGCGCCAGCAGCTACGGACAGCAACAAGAGACCCAGTACTTC. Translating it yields CASSYGQQQETQYF.

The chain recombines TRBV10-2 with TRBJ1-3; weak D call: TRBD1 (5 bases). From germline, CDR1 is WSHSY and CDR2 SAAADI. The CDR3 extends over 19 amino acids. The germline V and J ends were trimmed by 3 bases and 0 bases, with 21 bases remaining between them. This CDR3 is CASSDPREGRRNSGNTIYF. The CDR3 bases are TGCGCCAGCAGTGATCCCCGGGAGGGGAGAAGGAACTCTGGAAACACCATATATTTT.

This CDR3 reads CASSFDRHGKAFF. CDR3 nucleotides: TGTGCCAGCAGCTTCGATAGACACGGAAAAGCTTTCTTT. The gene calls are TRBV7-2 and TRBJ1-1; D is ambiguous. This CDR3 has 13 residues. The V end lost 3 bases, the J end lost 9 bases, and 14 bases lay between the germline ends. The V gene's germline CDR1 is SGHTA and CDR2 FQGNSA.

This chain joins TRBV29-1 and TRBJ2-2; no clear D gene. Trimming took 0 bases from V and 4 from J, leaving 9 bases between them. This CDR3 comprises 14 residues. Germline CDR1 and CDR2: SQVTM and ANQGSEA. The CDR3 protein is CSVEDPMSTGELFF. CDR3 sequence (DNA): TGCAGCGTTGAAGATCCAATGAGCACCGGGGAGCTGTTTTTT.

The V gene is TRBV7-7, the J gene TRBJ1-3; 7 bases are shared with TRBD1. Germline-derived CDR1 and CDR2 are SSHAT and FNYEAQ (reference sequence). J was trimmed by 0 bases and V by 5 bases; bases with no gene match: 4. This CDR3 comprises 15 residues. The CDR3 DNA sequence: TGTGCCAGCAGCCCGGGGACAGCCTCTGGAAACACCATATATTTT. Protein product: CASSPGTASGNTIYF.

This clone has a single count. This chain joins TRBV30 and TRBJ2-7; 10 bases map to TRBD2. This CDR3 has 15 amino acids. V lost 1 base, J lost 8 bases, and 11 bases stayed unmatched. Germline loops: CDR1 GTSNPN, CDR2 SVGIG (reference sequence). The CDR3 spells CAWSGRGGAGGQQYF. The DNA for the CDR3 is TGTGCCTGGAGTGGGCGCGGGGGAGCGGGAGGGCAGCAGTACTTC. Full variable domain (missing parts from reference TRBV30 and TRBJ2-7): SQTIHQWPATLVQPVGSPLSLECTVEGTSNPNLYWYRQAAGRGLQLLFYSVGIGQISSEVPQNLSASRPQDRQFILSSKKLLLSDSGFYLCAWSGRGGAGGQQYFGPGTRLTVT.